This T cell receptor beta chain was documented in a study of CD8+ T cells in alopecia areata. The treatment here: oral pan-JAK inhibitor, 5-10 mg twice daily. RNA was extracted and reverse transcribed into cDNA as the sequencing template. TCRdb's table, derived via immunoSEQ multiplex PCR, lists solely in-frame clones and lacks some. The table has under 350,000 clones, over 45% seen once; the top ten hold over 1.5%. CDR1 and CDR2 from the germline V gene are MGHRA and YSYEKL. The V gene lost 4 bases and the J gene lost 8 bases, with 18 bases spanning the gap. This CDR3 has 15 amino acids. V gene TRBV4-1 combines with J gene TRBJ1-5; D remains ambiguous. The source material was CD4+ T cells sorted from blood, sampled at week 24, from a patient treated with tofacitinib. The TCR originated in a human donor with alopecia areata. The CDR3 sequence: CASSPWPVLREPQHF. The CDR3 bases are TGCGCCAGCAGCCCCTGGCCGGTCTTGAGGGAGCCCCAGCATTTT.